The 29 T cell receptor beta chains listed next were all sequenced from one sample in a study of cytomegalovirus exposure and HLA in healthy donors. Use of 60 Vbeta and 13 Jbeta primers characterized the PCR. Generated by immunoSEQ multiplex PCR, the TCRdb table keeps only in-frame clones and is missing some. The sample contains over 150,000 clones, under 80% of which appear only once. Source material: PBMCs. All receptors come from a man in his forties in good health and CMV-seronegative.

This clone was observed a few times. The J gene is TRBJ1-6, the V gene TRBV10-3; 8 bases are a match to TRBD1. The CDR3 totals 19 residues. Trimming removed 6 bases from V and 5 bases from J; junction bases left unmatched: 18. Germline V gives CDR1 ENHRY, CDR2 SYGVKD. This CDR3 reads CAIRGTGTGNPSDNSPLHF. DNA of the CDR3: TGTGCCATCAGAGGCACCGGGACAGGTAATCCATCGGATAATTCACCCCTCCACTTT.

This clone was seen just once. As DNA, the CDR3 is TGTGCCAGCAGCGTAATGGGGCAGACCTCTGGAAACACCATATATTTT. It translates to CASSVMGQTSGNTIYF. V and J are TRBV9 and TRBJ1-3, with D possibly being TRBD1 (5 bases). V was shortened by 1 base and J by 0 bases, with 11 bases between the two germline ends. CDR1 is SGDLS, CDR2 YYNGEE, per germline. This CDR3 spans 16 amino acids.

This clone came up a few times. The chain links TRBV6-1 to TRBJ1-1, with a weak D call TRBD1 (6 bases). Germline V lookup: CDR1 MNHNS, CDR2 SASEGT. The V and J ends lost 2 bases and 1 base respectively, with 14 bases between them. The CDR3 length is 16 residues. The CDR3 here is CASSENGGGPNTEAFF. The DNA of the CDR3 is TGTGCCAGCAGTGAAAACGGGGGGGGGCCGAACACTGAAGCTTTCTTT.

This clone was seen more than once but under ten times. This chain connects TRBV6-5 to TRBJ1-1, with TRBD1 identical over 9 bases. J gave up 0 bases and V 4 bases, and 3 bases lay outside the gene matches. Per the germline V gene, CDR1 is MNHEY and CDR2 is SVGAGI. The CDR3 consists of 15 residues. The CDR3 DNA reads as TGTGCCAGCAGTTTCGGACAGGGGATGAACACTGAAGCTTTCTTT. It specifies CASSFGQGMNTEAFF.

J is TRBJ2-1 and V is TRBV1; the table's D call, TRBD2, has no DNA check behind it. TRBV1 is noted as a pseudogene. The CDR3 runs 14 residues. CDR3 amino acids: CTSRIRGSYNEQFF. The CDR3 region has the DNA TGCACCAGCAGAATTAGAGGCTCCTACAATGAGCAGTTCTTC.

This clone was recorded once. V and J are TRBV7-9 and TRBJ2-5; D might be TRBD2 (6 bases). The CDR3 has 13 residues. V was cut by 6 bases and J by 5 bases, with 13 bases left in between. The germline V gene encodes CDR1 SEHNR and CDR2 FQNEAQ (reference sequence). The CDR3 DNA reads as TGTGCCAGCAGGGGAGGAGCGCGGGAGACCCAGTACTTC. Its translation is CASRGGARETQYF.

This chain joins TRBV6-5 and TRBJ2-7, with D tentatively TRBD1 (5 bases). Looked up from germline, CDR1 is MNHEY and CDR2 is SVGAGI. There are 13 residues in the CDR3. V lost 2 bases and J 7 bases, leaving 12 bases between the germline ends. Here the CDR3 DNA reads TGTGCCAGCAGTTACACAAGACAGTCGGAGCAGTACTTC. It specifies CASSYTRQSEQYF.

The chain recombines TRBV18 with TRBJ1-5, with D uncertain. The CDR3 covers 14 residues. Germline-derived CDR1 and CDR2 are KGHSH and LQKENI. Deletions cut 1 base from V and 6 bases from J, with 10 bases between. CDR3 sequence: CASSPQGRGQPQHF. As DNA, the CDR3 is TGTGCCAGCTCACCACAGGGCCGGGGTCAGCCCCAGCATTTT.

The J gene is TRBJ1-1, the V gene TRBV11-2, with TRBD1 as a possible D gene (6 bases). Trimming removed 0 bases from V and 4 bases from J, with 6 bases in between. The CDR3 length is 13 residues. The germline gives CDR1 SGHAT, CDR2 FQNNGV. The CDR3 reads CASSLEGGTEAFF. The DNA of the CDR3 is TGTGCCAGCAGCTTAGAAGGGGGCACTGAAGCTTTCTTT.

J is TRBJ1-3 and V is TRBV30; the D gene is possibly TRBD1 (5 bases). The germline V gene encodes CDR1 GTSNPN and CDR2 SVGIG (reference sequence). V lost 4 bases and J 3 bases, leaving 13 bases between the germline ends. The length of the CDR3 is 14 residues. The CDR3 region has the DNA TGTGCCTGGACGCCAGGGATACTTGGAAACACCATATATTTT. This translates into CAWTPGILGNTIYF.

Note on this clone: This CDR3 is also generated by other DNA sequences in the sample. J is TRBJ2-7 and V is TRBV30; D is unclear. V lost 5 bases, J lost 4 bases, and 21 bases lay in between. Germline V gives CDR1 GTSNPN, CDR2 SVGIG (reference sequence). CDR3 size: 15 residues. The CDR3 reads CAWVPSGTPPYEQYF. DNA for the CDR3: TGTGCCTGGGTTCCCTCAGGTACTCCCCCGTACGAGCAGTACTTC.

The gene calls are TRBV15 and TRBJ2-1, with D maybe TRBD2 (7 bases). Germline values: CDR1 LNHNV, CDR2 YYDKDF (reference sequence). CDR3 size: 16 residues. V lost 0 bases and J lost 2, with 11 bases in between. CDR3 loop: CATSRDRGGAYNEQFF. DNA of the CDR3: TGTGCCACCAGCAGAGATCGAGGGGGGGCCTACAATGAGCAGTTCTTC.

The CDR3 nucleotides read TGTGCCAGCAGCAAGGGGGGGGGCTTAAGCGAGCAGTACTTC. Its translation: CASSKGGGLSEQYF. The genes are TRBV7-8 and TRBJ2-7, with D perhaps matching TRBD2 (7 bases). This CDR3 contains 14 residues. V lost 5 bases and J 6 bases, leaving 17 bases between the germline ends. Germline V lookup: CDR1 SGHVS, CDR2 FQNEAQ.

This clone has just one count. The J gene is TRBJ2-1, the V gene TRBV6-5, with TRBD2 matching 10 bases. The CDR3 has 16 amino acids. With V trimmed by 2 bases and J by 3 bases, 4 bases remained unmatched. Germline values: CDR1 MNHEY, CDR2 SVGAGI. CDR3 sequence reads: CASSYLSGGRYNEQFF. Written as DNA, the CDR3 is TGTGCCAGCAGTTACCTTAGCGGGGGGCGCTACAATGAGCAGTTCTTC.

CDR3: CASSLGQDSYEQYF. CDR3 in DNA: TGTGCCAGCAGCTTGGGGCAGGATTCCTACGAGCAGTACTTC. This chain uses TRBV5-4 with TRBJ2-7; D is uncertain. The CDR3 runs to 14 residues. Per the germline V gene, CDR1 is SGHNT and CDR2 is YYREEE (reference sequence). Trimming left V 0 bases short and J 1 base short, with 8 bases between.

V gene TRBV27 combines with J gene TRBJ2-5; 8 bases align to TRBD1. J gave up 2 bases and V 6 bases, and 8 bases lay outside the gene matches. Germline V gives CDR1 MNHEY, CDR2 SMNVEV (reference sequence). CDR3 length: 15 residues. CDR3: CASSRRNRGQETQYF. As DNA, the CDR3 is TGTGCCAGCAGCCGCCGCAACAGGGGGCAAGAGACCCAGTACTTC.

The chain couples TRBV15 to TRBJ2-1; D call uncertain. The CDR3 loop spans 11 amino acids. Germline V CDR1 and CDR2: LNHNV, YYDKDF (reference sequence). V was shortened by 6 bases and J by 6 bases, with 6 bases between the two germline ends. CDR3 amino acids: CATSKANEQFF. As DNA, the CDR3 is TGTGCCACCAGTAAAGCCAATGAGCAGTTCTTC.

CDR3: CASSGPTGPSGNTIYF. Written as DNA, the CDR3 is TGTGCCAGCAGCGGACCAACAGGCCCCTCTGGAAACACCATATATTTT. The chain uses TRBV9 and TRBJ1-3, with a weak D call TRBD1 (5 bases). The CDR3 has 16 amino acids. The germline V and J ends were trimmed by 3 bases and 0 bases, with 13 bases remaining between them. Germline V gives CDR1 SGDLS, CDR2 YYNGEE.

This clone occurred once. This chain uses TRBV10-1 with TRBJ1-6; TRBD1 matches at 7 bases. Germline CDR1 WNHNN, CDR2 SYGVQD (reference sequence). The V segment lost 4 bases and the J segment 10 bases; nucleotides outside the gene matches: 4. CDR3 length: 13 residues. The CDR3 DNA reads as TGCGCCAGCAGTGCACGGGACAGCTCACCCCTCCACTTT. It encodes CASSARDSSPLHF.

This clone was seen just once. The V call is TRBV9, the J call TRBJ1-5; tentatively, D is TRBD1 (5 bases). The CDR3 is 14 residues long. Germline V lookup: CDR1 SGDLS, CDR2 YYNGEE. V lost 4 bases and J 2 bases, leaving 10 bases between the germline ends. The CDR3 sequence is CASSPWGGNQPQHF. The CDR3 region has the DNA TGTGCCAGCAGCCCTTGGGGGGGCAATCAGCCCCAGCATTTT.

The genes are TRBV10-2 and TRBJ2-2; TRBD2 is a possible D gene (5 bases). Trimming took off 7 bases at V and 8 bases at J, with 8 bases between the two ends. The CDR3 is 11 residues long. Germline CDR1 reads WSHSY; CDR2 reads SAAADI. The CDR3 here is CASTGGGELFF. The CDR3 nucleotides read TGCGCCAGCACGGGCGGGGGGGAGCTGTTTTTT.

The chain employs TRBV7-9 and TRBJ2-7; 7 bases map to TRBD2. Germline assignment: CDR1 SEHNR and CDR2 FQNEAQ (reference sequence). CDR3 length: 14 residues. Germline trimming cut 5 bases from V and 2 bases from J; bases unmatched to any gene: 6. The CDR3 DNA sequence: TGTGCCAGCAGCACCCTCGGACTAGCCTACGAGCAGTACTTC. Translating it yields CASSTLGLAYEQYF.

This clone appeared a single time. The chain uses TRBV27 and TRBJ2-7; D may be TRBD1 (7 bases). The CDR3 runs 13 residues. V gave up 3 bases and J gave up 6 bases, with 12 bases separating them. Germline V gene sequence: CDR1 MNHEY, CDR2 SMNVEV (reference sequence). The CDR3 reads CASSFLQGGEQYF. In DNA, the CDR3 is TGTGCCAGCAGTTTCCTTCAGGGGGGCGAGCAGTACTTC.

The CDR3 protein is CASISLRTGNTEAFF. CDR3 nucleotides: TGTGCCAGCATCTCCCTTCGGACAGGGAATACTGAAGCTTTCTTT. This chain connects TRBV6-1 to TRBJ1-1, with 8 bases identical to TRBD1. This CDR3 spans 15 amino acids. The J segment lost 5 bases and the V segment lost 7 bases, leaving 12 bases of the junction unmatched. Germline values: CDR1 MNHNS, CDR2 SASEGT.

The rearrangement uses TRBV6-5 and TRBJ1-5; no clear D. This CDR3 contains 15 residues. With 0 bases removed from V and 3 bases from J, the gap between germline ends came to 9 bases. Germline V gives CDR1 MNHEY, CDR2 SVGAGI. The CDR3 loop reads CASSYSRGYNQPQHF. In nucleotides, the CDR3 is TGTGCCAGCAGTTACTCGAGAGGTTACAATCAGCCCCAGCATTTT.

This clone was counted between two and nine times. The chain has TRBV7-3 and TRBJ2-1; 14 bases line up with TRBD2. The CDR3 spans 16 residues. Germline CDR1 SGHTA, CDR2 FQGTGA. J was trimmed by 5 bases and V by 3 bases; bases with no gene match: 3. Here the CDR3 reads CASSFGTSGGNNEQFF. CDR3 nucleotide sequence: TGTGCCAGCAGCTTCGGGACTAGCGGGGGAAACAATGAGCAGTTCTTC.

The chain uses TRBV30 and TRBJ1-2, with 7 positions matching TRBD1. The CDR3 is made up of 12 amino acids. The ends lost 4 bases at V and 7 bases at J; junction bases unmatched: 6. Germline V gives CDR1 GTSNPN, CDR2 SVGIG (reference sequence). For the CDR3, the DNA is TGTGCCTGGACCACAGGGGCGGGTGGCTACACCTTC. Protein sequence: CAWTTGAGGYTF. Drawing the rest from reference TRBV30 and TRBJ1-2, the complete variable domain is SQTIHQWPATLVQPVGSPLSLECTVEGTSNPNLYWYRQAAGRGLQLLFYSVGIGQISSEVPQNLSASRPQDRQFILSSKKLLLSDSGFYLCAWTTGAGGYTFGSGTRLTVV.

The chain joins TRBV19 to TRBJ1-5; possible D gene TRBD1, 5 bases. This CDR3 region has 12 residues. CDR1 and CDR2 (germline): LNHDA, SQIVND (reference sequence). Trimming shortened V by 8 bases and J by 6 bases, and 11 bases separated the two germline ends. CDR3 in amino acids: CASLGEAQPQHF. Here the CDR3 DNA reads TGTGCCAGTTTAGGGGAAGCTCAGCCCCAGCATTTT.

The chain recombines TRBV18 with TRBJ1-1; a weak D match, TRBD1 (5 bases). Trimming cost V 4 bases and J 3 bases, with 12 bases left between them. CDR1 and CDR2 (germline): KGHSH, LQKENI. The CDR3 is 14 residues long. CDR3 in amino acids: CASSQGRGYTEAFF. CDR3 in DNA: TGTGCCAGCTCACAGGGGCGAGGTTACACTGAAGCTTTCTTT. Drawing the rest from reference TRBV18 and TRBJ1-1, the complete variable domain is NAGVMQNPRHLVRRRGQEARLRCSPMKGHSHVYWYRQLPEEGLKFMVYLQKENIIDESGMPKERFSAEFPKEGPSILRIQQVVRGDSAAYFCASSQGRGYTEAFFGQGTRLTVV.